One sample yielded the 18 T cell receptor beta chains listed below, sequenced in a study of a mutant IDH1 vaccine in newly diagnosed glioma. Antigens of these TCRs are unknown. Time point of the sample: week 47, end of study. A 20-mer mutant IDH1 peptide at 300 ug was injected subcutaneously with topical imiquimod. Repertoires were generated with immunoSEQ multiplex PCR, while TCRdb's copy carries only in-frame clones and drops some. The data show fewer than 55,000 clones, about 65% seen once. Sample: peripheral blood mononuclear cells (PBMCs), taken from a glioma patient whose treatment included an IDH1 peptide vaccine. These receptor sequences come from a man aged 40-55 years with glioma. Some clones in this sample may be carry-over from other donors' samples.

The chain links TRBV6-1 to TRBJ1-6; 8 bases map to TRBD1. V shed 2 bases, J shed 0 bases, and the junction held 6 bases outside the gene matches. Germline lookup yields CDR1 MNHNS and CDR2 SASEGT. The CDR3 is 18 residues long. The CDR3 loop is CASSEMWTGSSYNSPLHF. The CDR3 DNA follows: TGTGCCAGCAGTGAAATGTGGACAGGGAGCTCCTATAATTCACCCCTCCACTTT.

The CDR3 DNA reads as TGTGCCAGCAGCATCGCTGGACGGGGCTACACCTTC. This codes for CASSIAGRGYTF. The chain couples TRBV14 to TRBJ1-2; D not resolved. V lost 5 bases and J 8 bases, leaving 12 bases between the germline ends. CDR1 is SGHDN, CDR2 FVKESK, per germline. CDR3 length equals 12 residues.

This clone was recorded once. The CDR3 DNA reads as TGTGCCAGCAGTTACGGCGGGGGGGCCCCAGAGACCCAGTACTTC. It encodes CASSYGGGAPETQYF. V usage is TRBV6-5 and J usage is TRBJ2-5; 9 bases fit TRBD2. Germline trimming cut 2 bases from V and 4 bases from J; bases unmatched to any gene: 5. The CDR3 is 15 residues long. CDR1 is MNHEY and CDR2 is SVGAGI in the germline V gene.

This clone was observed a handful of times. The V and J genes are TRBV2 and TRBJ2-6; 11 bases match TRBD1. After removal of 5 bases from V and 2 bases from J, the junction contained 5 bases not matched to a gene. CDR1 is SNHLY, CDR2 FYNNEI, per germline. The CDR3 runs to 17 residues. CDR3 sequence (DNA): TGTGCCAGCAGTCGGACAGGGGGCGCGGCTGGGGCCAACGTCCTGACTTTC. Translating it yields CASSRTGGAAGANVLTF. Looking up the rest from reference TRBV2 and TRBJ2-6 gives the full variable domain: EPEVTQTPSHQVTQMGQEVILRCVPISNHLYFYWYRQILGQKVEFLVSFYNNEISEKSEIFDDQFSVERPDGSNFTLKIRSTKLEDSAMYFCASSRTGGAAGANVLTFGAGSRLTVL.

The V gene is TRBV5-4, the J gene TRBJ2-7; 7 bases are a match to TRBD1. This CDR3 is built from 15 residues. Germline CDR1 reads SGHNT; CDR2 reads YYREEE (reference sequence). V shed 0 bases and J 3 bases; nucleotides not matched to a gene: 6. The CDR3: CASSLAQGEFYEQYF. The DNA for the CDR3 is TGTGCCAGCAGCTTGGCGCAGGGGGAATTCTACGAGCAGTACTTC.

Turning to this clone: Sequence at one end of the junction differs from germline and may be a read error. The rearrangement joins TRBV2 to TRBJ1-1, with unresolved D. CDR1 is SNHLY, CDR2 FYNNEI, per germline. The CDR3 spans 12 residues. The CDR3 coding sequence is TGTGCCAGCAGTGAGGTAGACGGGCCCGCACACTTT. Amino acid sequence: CASSEVDGPAHF.

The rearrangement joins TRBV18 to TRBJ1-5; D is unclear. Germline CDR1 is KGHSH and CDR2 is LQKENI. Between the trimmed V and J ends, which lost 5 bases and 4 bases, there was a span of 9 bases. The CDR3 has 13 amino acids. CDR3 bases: TGTGCCAGCTCAACCACACTTAATCAGCCCCAGCATTTT. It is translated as CASSTTLNQPQHF.

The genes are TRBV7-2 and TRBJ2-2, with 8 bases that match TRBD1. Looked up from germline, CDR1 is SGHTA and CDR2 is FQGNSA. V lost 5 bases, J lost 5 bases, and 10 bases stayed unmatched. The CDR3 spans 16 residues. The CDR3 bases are TGTGCCAGCAGCCCTCAGGGGGCCGTCGTAACCGGGGAGCTGTTTTTT. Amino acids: CASSPQGAVVTGELFF. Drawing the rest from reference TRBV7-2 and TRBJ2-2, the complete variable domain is GAGVSQSPSNKVTEKGKDVELRCDPISGHTALYWYRQSLGQGLEFLIYFQGNSAPDKSGLPSDRFSAERTGGSVSTLTIQRTQQEDSAVYLCASSPQGAVVTGELFFGEGSRLTVL.

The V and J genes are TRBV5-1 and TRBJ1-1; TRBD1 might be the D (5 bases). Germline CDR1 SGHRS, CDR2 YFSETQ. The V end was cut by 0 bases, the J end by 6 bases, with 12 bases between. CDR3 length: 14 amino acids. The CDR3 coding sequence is TGCGCCAGCAGCTTGGCCCCGGGGCCCGCTGAAGCTTTCTTT. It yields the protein CASSLAPGPAEAFF.

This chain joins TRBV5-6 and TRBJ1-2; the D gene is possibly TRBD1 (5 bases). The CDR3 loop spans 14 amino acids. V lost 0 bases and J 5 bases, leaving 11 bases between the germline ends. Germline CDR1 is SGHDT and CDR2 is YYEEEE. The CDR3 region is CASSLGRGWYGYTF. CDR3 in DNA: TGTGCCAGCAGCTTGGGGAGGGGCTGGTATGGCTACACCTTC.

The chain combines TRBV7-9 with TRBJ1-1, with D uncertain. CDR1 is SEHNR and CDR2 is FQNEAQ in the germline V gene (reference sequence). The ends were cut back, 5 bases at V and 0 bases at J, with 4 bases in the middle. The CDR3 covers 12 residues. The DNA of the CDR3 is TGTGCCAGCAGCCCGATGAACACTGAAGCTTTCTTT. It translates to CASSPMNTEAFF. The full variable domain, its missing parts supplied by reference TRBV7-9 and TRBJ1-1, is DTGVSQNPRHKITKRGQNVTFRCDPISEHNRLYWYRQTLGQGPEFLTYFQNEAQLEKSRLLSDRFSAERPKGSFSTLEIQRTEQGDSAMYLCASSPMNTEAFFGQGTRLTVV.

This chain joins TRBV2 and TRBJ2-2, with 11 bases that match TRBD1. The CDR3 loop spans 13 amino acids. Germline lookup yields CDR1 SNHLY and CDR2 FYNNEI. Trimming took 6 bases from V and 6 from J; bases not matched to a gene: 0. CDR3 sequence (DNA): TGTGCCAGCAGGGGACAGGGGGCCGGGGAGCTGTTTTTT. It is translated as CASRGQGAGELFF.

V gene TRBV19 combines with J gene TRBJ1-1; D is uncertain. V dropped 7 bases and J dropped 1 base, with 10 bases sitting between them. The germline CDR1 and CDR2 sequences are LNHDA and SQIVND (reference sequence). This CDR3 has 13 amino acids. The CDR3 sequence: CASTKRGNTEAFF. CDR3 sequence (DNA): TGTGCCAGTACCAAGCGAGGGAACACTGAAGCTTTCTTT.

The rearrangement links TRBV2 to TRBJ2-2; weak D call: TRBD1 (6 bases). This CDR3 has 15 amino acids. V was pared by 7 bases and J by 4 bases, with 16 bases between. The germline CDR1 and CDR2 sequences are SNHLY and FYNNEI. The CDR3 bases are TGTGCCAGCAACCGGGACACTGCGGGCACCGGGGAGCTGTTTTTT. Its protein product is CASNRDTAGTGELFF.

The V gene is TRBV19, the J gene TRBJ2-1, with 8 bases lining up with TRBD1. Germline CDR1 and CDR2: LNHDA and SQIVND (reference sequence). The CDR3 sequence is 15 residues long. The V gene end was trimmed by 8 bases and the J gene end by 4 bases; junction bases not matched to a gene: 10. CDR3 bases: TGTGCCAGTTCCTCATTCAGGGGGCAATACAATGAGCAGTTCTTC. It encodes CASSSFRGQYNEQFF.

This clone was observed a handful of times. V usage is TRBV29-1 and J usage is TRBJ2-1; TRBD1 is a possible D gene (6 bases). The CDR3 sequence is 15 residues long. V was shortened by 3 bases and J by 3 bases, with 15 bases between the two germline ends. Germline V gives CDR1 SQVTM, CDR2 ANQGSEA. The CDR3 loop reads CSVEATGTDYNEQFF. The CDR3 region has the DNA TGCAGCGTTGAGGCGACAGGAACAGACTACAATGAGCAGTTCTTC.

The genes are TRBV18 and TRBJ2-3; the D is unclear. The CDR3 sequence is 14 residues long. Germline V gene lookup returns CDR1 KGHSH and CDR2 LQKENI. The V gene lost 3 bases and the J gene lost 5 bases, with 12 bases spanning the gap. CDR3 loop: CASSPGPEVDTQYF. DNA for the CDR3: TGTGCCAGCTCACCTGGACCCGAGGTAGATACGCAGTATTTT.

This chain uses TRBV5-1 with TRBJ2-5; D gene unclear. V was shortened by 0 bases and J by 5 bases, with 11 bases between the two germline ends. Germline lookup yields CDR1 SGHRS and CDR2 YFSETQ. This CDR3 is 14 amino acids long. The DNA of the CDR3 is TGCGCCAGCAGCTTGGGAAATCTCCGGGAGACCCAGTACTTC. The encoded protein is CASSLGNLRETQYF.